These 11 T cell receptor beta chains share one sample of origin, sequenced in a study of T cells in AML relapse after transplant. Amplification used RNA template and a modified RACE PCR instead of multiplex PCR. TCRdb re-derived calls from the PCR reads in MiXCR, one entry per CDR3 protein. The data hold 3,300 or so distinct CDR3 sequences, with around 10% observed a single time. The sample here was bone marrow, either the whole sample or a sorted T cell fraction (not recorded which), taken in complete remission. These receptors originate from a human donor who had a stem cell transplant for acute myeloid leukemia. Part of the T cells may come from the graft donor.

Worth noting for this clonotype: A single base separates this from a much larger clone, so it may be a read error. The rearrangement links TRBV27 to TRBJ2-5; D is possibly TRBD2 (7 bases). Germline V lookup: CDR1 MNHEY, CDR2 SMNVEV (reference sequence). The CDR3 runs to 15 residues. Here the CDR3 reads CANSPLAVGAETQYF. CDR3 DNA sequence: TGTGCCAACAGTCCCCTAGCGGTGGGGGCAGAGACCCAGTACTTC.

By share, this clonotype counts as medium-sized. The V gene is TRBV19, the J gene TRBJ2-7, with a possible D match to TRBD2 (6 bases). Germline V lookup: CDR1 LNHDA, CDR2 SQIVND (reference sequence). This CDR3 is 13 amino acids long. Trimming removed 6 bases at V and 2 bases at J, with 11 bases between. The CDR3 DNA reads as TGTGCCAGTAGCCCGGGGGATACCTACGAGCAGTACTTC. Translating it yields CASSPGDTYEQYF.

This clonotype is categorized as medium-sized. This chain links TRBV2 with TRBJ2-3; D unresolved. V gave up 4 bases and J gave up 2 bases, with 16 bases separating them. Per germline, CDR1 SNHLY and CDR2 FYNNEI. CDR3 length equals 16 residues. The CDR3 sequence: CASSADLGLYTDTQYF. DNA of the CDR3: TGTGCCAGCAGTGCTGACCTGGGCTTATACACAGATACGCAGTATTTT.

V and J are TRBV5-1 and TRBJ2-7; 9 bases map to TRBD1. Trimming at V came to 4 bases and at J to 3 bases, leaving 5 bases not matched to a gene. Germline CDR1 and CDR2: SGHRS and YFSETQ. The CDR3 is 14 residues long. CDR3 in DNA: TGCGCCAGCAGCCGGACAGGGGAGTACTACGAGCAGTACTTC. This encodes CASSRTGEYYEQYF.

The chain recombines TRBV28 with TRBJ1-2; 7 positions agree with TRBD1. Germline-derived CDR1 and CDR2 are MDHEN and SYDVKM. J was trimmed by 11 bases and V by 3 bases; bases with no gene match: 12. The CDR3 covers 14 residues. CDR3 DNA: TGTGCCAGCAGTTTGAGAGGGGGCTCGATGGGATACACCTTC. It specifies CASSLRGGSMGYTF.

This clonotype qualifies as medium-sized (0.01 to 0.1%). The CDR3 DNA reads as TGTGCCAGCAGCTTAGAGGGGACTCCCGAGCAGTACTTC. Amino acids: CASSLEGTPEQYF. The rearrangement joins TRBV7-2 to TRBJ2-7; D might be TRBD2 (6 bases). Trimming left V 1 base short and J 6 bases short, with 10 bases between. Germline V gene lookup returns CDR1 SGHTA and CDR2 FQGNSA. The length of the CDR3 is 13 residues.

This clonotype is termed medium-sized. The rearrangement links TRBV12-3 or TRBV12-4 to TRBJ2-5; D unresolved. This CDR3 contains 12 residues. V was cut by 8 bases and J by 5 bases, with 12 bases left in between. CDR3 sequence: CASAKLRETQYF. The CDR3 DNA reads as TGTGCCAGCGCTAAACTGCGGGAGACCCAGTACTTC.

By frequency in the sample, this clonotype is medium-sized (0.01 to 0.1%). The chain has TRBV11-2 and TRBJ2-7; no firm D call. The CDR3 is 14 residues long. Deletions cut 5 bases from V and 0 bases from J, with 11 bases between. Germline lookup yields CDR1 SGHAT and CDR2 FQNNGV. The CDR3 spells CASSLDVLSYEQYF. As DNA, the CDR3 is TGTGCCAGCAGCCTCGACGTCCTCTCCTACGAGCAGTACTTC.

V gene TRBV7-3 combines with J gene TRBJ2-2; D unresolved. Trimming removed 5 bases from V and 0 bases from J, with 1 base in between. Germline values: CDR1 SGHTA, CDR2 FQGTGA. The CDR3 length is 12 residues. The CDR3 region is CASSPNTGELFF. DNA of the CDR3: TGTGCCAGCAGCCCGAACACCGGGGAGCTGTTTTTT. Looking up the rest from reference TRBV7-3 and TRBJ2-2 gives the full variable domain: GAGVSQTPSNKVTEKGKYVELRCDPISGHTALYWYRQSLGQGPEFLIYFQGTGAADDSGLPNDRFFAVRPEGSVSTLKIQRTERGDSAVYLCASSPNTGELFFGEGSRLTVL.

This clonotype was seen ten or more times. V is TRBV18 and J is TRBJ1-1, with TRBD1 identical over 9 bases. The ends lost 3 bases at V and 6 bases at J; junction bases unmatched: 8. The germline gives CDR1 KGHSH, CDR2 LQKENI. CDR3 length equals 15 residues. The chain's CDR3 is CASSPVDRGLPEAFF. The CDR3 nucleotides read TGTGCCAGCTCACCTGTGGACAGGGGTCTACCTGAAGCTTTCTTT.

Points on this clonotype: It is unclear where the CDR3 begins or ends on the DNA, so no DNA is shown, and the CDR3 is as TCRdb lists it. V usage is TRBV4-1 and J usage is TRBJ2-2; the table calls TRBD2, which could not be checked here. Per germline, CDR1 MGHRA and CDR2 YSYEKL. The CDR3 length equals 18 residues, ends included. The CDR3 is CASSSTYSGGRTPGSCFF.